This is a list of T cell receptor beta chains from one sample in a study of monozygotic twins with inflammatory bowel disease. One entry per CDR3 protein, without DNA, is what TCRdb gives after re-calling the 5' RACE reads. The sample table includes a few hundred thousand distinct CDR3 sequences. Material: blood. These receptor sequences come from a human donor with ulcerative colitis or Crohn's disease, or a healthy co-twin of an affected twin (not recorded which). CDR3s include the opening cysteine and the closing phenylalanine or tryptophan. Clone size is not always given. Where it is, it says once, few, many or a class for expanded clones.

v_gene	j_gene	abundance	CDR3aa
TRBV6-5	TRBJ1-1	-	CASSSPRTDTEAFF
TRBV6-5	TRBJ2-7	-	CASSYSADPDYEQYF
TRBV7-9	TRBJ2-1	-	CASDGYSYNEQFF
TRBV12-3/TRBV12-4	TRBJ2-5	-	CASSFQEETQYF
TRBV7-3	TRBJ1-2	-	CASSPSAGYGYTF
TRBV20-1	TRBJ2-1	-	CSARDSDRGLNEQFF
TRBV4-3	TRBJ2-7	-	CASSQEQGGGYEQYF
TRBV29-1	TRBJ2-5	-	CSVGLQETQYF
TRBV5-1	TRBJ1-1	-	CASSTDRLGAFF
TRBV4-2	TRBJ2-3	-	CASSQAGGTSTDTQYF
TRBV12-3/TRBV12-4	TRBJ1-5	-	CASSSWDPRGPQHF
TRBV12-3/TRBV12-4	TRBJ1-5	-	CASSWGGGGWNQPQHF
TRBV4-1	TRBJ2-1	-	CASSLDRGYDNEQFF
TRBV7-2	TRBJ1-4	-	CASSPVGGGEKLFF
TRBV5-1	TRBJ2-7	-	CASRAGTTGSFAYEQYF
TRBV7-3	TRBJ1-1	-	CASSLNSRELNTEAFF
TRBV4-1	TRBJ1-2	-	CASSQVGGGHYGYTF
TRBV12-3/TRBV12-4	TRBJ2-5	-	CASSSLLSLHSETQYF
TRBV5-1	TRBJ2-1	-	CASSLELAGLNDQFF
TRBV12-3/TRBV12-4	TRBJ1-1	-	CASSILTGVNTEAFF
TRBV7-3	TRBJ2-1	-	CASSPPGTGNEQFF
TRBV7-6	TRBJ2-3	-	CASSLPTSGGATDTQYF
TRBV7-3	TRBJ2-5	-	CASSPIARGPQKTQYF
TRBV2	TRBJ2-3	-	CASSEPLQGTQYF
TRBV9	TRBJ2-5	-	CASSGTGLETQYF
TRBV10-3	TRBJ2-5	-	CAISDGGGKGGQETQYF
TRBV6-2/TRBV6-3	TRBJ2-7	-	CASRLQQDYSYEQYF
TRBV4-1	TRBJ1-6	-	CASSQEGGFNSPLHF
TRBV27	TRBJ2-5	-	CASSLIMGVETQYF
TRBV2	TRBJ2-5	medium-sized	CASSAQGNPQETQYF
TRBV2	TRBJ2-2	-	CASSEVSGADTGELFF
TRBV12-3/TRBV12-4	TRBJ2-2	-	CASTTRTGYPGELFF
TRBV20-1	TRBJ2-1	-	CSANRGGGGNEQFF
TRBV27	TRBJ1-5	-	CASSLRGGHVQPQHF
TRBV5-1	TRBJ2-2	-	CASSGRKPGQGSNTGELFF
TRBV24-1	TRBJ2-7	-	CATSPAGTYEQYF
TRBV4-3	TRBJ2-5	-	CASSQVWGGETQYF
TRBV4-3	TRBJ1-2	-	CASSLHSDLTNYGYTF
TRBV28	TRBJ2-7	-	CASSLWGTSYEQYF
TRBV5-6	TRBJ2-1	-	CASSLGPAEGEQFF
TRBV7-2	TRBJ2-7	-	CAISGGQSGEQYF
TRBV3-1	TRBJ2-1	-	CASSQEGTGGHEQFF
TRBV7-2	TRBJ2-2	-	CASSSGLMAGELFF
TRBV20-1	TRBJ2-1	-	CSARDFRGGSGGSSYNEQFF
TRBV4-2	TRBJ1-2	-	CASSQVRSGTLNYGYTF
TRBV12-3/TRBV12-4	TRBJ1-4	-	CASSIGTVEKLFF
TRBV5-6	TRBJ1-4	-	CASSYDIGGDEKLFF
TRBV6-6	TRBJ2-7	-	CASSQTGTYEQYF
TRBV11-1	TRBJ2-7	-	CASSSRQGGYEQYF
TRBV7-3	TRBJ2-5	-	CASSHDRGETQYF
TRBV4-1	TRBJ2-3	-	CASSQGSATDTQYF
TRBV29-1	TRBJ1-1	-	CSVALSVTNTEAFF
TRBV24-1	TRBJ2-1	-	CATSVGASYNEQFF
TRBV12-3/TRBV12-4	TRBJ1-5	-	CASSFPGQGIGQPQHF
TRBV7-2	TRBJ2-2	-	CASRPQITGELFF
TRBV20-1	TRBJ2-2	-	CSATPGRVPGELFF
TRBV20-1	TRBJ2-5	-	CSAMTRDSGETQYF
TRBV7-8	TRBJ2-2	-	CASSFGGITGELFF
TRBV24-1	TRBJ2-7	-	CATSAPGQGLREQYF